This T cell receptor beta chain is drawn from a study of shared clonotypes between healthy human individuals. Study-level information: Ranging from 18 to 49 in age, donors were a couple of women and a few men.

Cells designated naive CD8 were CD45RO-negative and were positively selected for CCR7, with terminally differentiated effector memory CD45RA+ cells excluded. Concerning this clone itself: The antigen is not known.

The CDR3 consists of 13 residues. Trimming removed 10 bases from V and 2 bases from J; junction bases left unmatched: 7. Germline V CDR1 and CDR2: SEHNR, FQNEAQ (reference sequence). Here immunoSEQ multiplex PCR was the method, and the copy in TCRdb shows in-frame clones only, minus some. This repertoire shows around 2,000,000 clones, about 95% found once; its top ten account for more than 0.95%. Study-level results: Compared with memory subsets, naive subsets generally had larger estimated richness.

The chain uses TRBV7-9 and TRBJ2-7; 8 bases are shared with TRBD2. This sequence was found in a man aged 18-30 years in good health. The sequencing input was naive CD8+ T cells sorted from blood. This chain's CDR3 is CAIHSGDPYEQYF. The CDR3 DNA is TGTGCCATTCATAGCGGGGACCCCTACGAGCAGTACTTC.